Described below is a single T cell receptor (beta chain) sequence and its context. The antigen remains unidentified. The CDR3 spans 16 residues. Germline values: CDR1 SNHLY, CDR2 FYNNEI. V lost 2 bases, J lost 0 bases, and 10 bases lay in between. The PCR had 60 Vbeta and 13 Jbeta primers. Assay used: immunoSEQ multiplex PCR; TCRdb lists only in-frame clones, some missing. This sample carries roughly 100,000 clones, 75% of them seen once, and the ten largest clones take approximately 2.4%. This specimen comes from a study of cytomegalovirus exposure and HLA in healthy donors. Study context: From donors who were HLA-typed, an early data release held around 80 million unique TCRs.

General observations from the study: Other equally common chains were less clonally expanded than HLA-associated TCR beta chains, a later analysis showed. Rarity marked most TCR sequences, yet some public TCRs occurred in many donors.

Specimen: PBMCs. The source is a man in his forties in good health and CMV-seronegative. This chain uses TRBV2 with TRBJ2-2, with D possibly being TRBD2 (6 bases). This chain's CDR3 is CASSEFVAANTGELFF. The CDR3 region has the DNA TGTGCCAGCAGTGAATTCGTAGCGGCGAACACCGGGGAGCTGTTTTTT. Drawing the rest from reference TRBV2 and TRBJ2-2, the complete variable domain is EPEVTQTPSHQVTQMGQEVILRCVPISNHLYFYWYRQILGQKVEFLVSFYNNEISEKSEIFDDQFSVERPDGSNFTLKIRSTKLEDSAMYFCASSEFVAANTGELFFGEGSRLTVL.